These T cell receptor beta chains were read from a single sample in a study of T cells in narcolepsy. Clones were read by immunoSEQ multiplex PCR, and TCRdb kept only the in-frame ones, dropping some. The sample shows 21,000 or so clones, approximately 90% of them seen only once. Sequencing used CD45RA- memory CD4+ T cells from PBMCs. Every receptor here comes from a human donor with narcolepsy. Each CDR3 is given with its conserved first and last residue. D genes are given only for firm matches. Clone size appears in some rows only: once, few, many, or a class for an expanded clone.

CASSPGTGGSQPQHF TGTGCCAGCAGTCCCGGGACAGGGGGGAGTCAGCCCCAGCATTTT TRBJ1-5 TRBD1 NA TRBV6-1
CASSQDVGTLYEQYF TGCGCCAGCAGCCAAGATGTCGGGACATTATACGAGCAGTACTTC TRBJ2-7 NA NA TRBV4-1
CASSVEQGPSGNTIYF TGTGCCAGCAGCGTGGAACAGGGTCCCTCTGGAAACACCATATATTTT TRBJ1-3 NA NA TRBV9
CATSRGGLPGEAFF TGTGCCACCAGCAGAGGTGGCCTACCAGGTGAAGCTTTCTTT TRBJ1-1 NA NA TRBV15
CASRTTGEPQHF TGTGCCAGTAGAACAACAGGGGAGCCCCAGCATTTT TRBJ1-5 TRBD1 NA TRBV19
CASKGSGASAYNEQFF TGTGCCAGCAAGGGTTCCGGGGCTAGCGCTTACAATGAGCAGTTCTTC TRBJ2-1 NA NA TRBV27
CASSSPGTGGNIQYF TGCGCCAGCAGTTCCCCCGGGACAGGCGGAAACATTCAGTACTTC TRBJ2-4 TRBD1 NA TRBV5-1
CASSSTGFSGGYGYTF TGTGCCAGCAGCTCGACAGGCTTCTCGGGAGGCTATGGCTACACCTTC TRBJ1-2 NA NA TRBV7-2
CASSSGTVPGGPQHF TGTGCCAGCAGTTCTGGGACAGTGCCGGGAGGACCCCAGCATTTT TRBJ1-5 TRBD1 NA TRBV27
CASSTPGRGNSYTF TGTGCCAGCAGTACCCCCGGCAGGGGTAATAGCTACACCTTC TRBJ1-2 NA NA TRBV28
CASSSGQGADGYTF TGTGCCAGCAGTTCTGGACAGGGGGCAGATGGCTACACCTTC TRBJ1-2 TRBD1 once TRBV28
CASGGQASDGYTF TGCGCCAGCGGTGGACAGGCGTCTGATGGCTACACCTTC TRBJ1-2 TRBD1 NA TRBV10-2
CASGGPGTSGSYEQYF TGTGCCAGTGGGGGGCCCGGGACTAGCGGGAGCTACGAGCAGTACTTC TRBJ2-7 TRBD2 NA TRBV19
CASSGLSGAGDTEAFF TGTGCCAGCAGCGGGCTTTCAGGGGCGGGGGACACTGAAGCTTTCTTT TRBJ1-1 NA NA TRBV9
CASSQERTSLRSNEKLFF TGCGCCAGCAGCCAAGAAAGGACCAGCCTACGATCTAATGAAAAACTGTTTTTT TRBJ1-4 NA NA TRBV4-3
CAGREGTEAFF TGTGCGGGGCGGGAGGGCACTGAAGCTTTCTTT TRBJ1-1 NA NA TRBV7-9
CASSLEYRAGELFF TGTGCTAGCAGCTTAGAATACCGGGCCGGGGAGCTGTTTTTT TRBJ2-2 NA NA TRBV7-7
CASRIQGTANYGYTF TGTGCCAGCAGGATTCAGGGGACAGCTAACTATGGCTACACCTTC TRBJ1-2 TRBD1 NA TRBV5-6
CASSHGQETYEQYF TGTGCCAGCAGCCACGGGCAGGAAACCTACGAGCAGTACTTC TRBJ2-7 NA NA TRBV7-9
CASSRGRQGGSQPQHF TGTGCCAGTAGCAGGGGTCGACAGGGGGGAAGTCAGCCCCAGCATTTT TRBJ1-5 TRBD1 NA TRBV19
CASSDNPSSSGELFF TGTGCCAGCAGTGACAACCCTTCGAGCTCCGGGGAGCTGTTTTTT TRBJ2-2 NA NA TRBV25-1
CASNPTGTGANVLTF TGTGCCAGCAACCCGACAGGGACTGGGGCCAACGTCCTGACTTTC TRBJ2-6 TRBD1 NA TRBV6-5
CASSERVSNTEAFF TGCGCCAGCAGCGAACGGGTCTCGAACACTGAAGCTTTCTTT TRBJ1-1 NA NA TRBV5-1